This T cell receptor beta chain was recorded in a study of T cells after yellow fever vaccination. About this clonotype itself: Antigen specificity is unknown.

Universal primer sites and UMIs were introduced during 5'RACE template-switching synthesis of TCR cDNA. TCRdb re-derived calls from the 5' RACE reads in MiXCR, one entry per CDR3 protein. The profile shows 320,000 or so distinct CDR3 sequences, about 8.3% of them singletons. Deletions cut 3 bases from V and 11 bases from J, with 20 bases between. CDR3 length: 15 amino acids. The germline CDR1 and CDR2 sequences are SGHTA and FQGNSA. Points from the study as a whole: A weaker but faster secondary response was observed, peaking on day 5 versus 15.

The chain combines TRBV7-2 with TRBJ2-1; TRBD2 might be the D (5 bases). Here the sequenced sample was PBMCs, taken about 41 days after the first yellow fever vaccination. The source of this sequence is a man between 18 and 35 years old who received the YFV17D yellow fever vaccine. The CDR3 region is CASSLDSGRRNKQFF. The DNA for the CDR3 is TGTGCCAGCAGCTTGGACTCGGGCAGGCGGAATAAGCAGTTCTTC.